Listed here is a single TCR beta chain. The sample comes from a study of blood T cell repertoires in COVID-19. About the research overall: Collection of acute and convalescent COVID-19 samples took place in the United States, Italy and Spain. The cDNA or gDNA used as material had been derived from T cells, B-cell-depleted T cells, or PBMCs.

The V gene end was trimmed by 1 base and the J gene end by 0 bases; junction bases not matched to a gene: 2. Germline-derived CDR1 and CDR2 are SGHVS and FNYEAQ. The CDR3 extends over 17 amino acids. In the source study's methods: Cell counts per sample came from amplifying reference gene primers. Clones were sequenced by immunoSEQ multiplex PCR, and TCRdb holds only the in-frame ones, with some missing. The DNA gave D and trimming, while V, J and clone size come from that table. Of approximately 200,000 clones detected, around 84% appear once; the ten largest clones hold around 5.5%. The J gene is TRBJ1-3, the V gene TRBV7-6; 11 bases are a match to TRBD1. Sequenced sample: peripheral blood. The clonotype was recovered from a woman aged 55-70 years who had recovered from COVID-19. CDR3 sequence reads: CASSLVGTGGSGNTIYF. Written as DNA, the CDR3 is TGTGCCAGCAGCTTAGTTGGGACAGGGGGCTCTGGAAACACCATATATTTT.